The 7 T cell receptor beta chains presented below share a single source sample, sequenced in a study of identical twins. Using its own MiXCR run on the 5' RACE reads, TCRdb lists one record per CDR3 protein. The sample carries 1.5 million to 2 million distinct CDR3 sequences, less than 40% recorded once. Input material: cord blood. These TCRs come from a newborn girl in good health.

Details on this clonotype: A much larger clone sits a single nucleotide away, making a read error possible. CDR3 sequence (DNA): TGTGCCAGCAGACGGGACAGGGACAATGAGCAGTTCTTC. Translated: CASRRDRDNEQFF. The chain joins TRBV28 to TRBJ2-1, with 9 bases identical to TRBD1. CDR3 length equals 13 residues. Per germline, CDR1 MDHEN and CDR2 SYDVKM. J gave up 5 bases and V 6 bases, and 2 bases lay outside the gene matches. The complete variable domain, with remaining parts taken from reference TRBV28 and TRBJ2-1, reads DVKVTQSSRYLVKRTGEKVFLECVQDMDHENMFWYRQDPGLGLRLIYFSYDVKMKEKGDIPEGYSVSREKKERFSLILESASTNQTSMYLCASRRDRDNEQFFGPGTRLTVL.

In the case of this clonotype: Given a much more abundant clone one base away, this may be a read error. The chain uses TRBV10-3 and TRBJ1-2; no definite D call. CDR1 and CDR2 (germline): ENHRY, SYGVKD. The CDR3 is 13 amino acids. Trimming cost V 5 bases and J 6 bases, with 13 bases left between them. CDR3 sequence (DNA): TGTGCCATCAGTACGGGTCTGTCGGATGGCTACACCTTC. Amino acid sequence: CAISTGLSDGYTF.

The chain combines TRBV7-8 with TRBJ2-7; D may be TRBD2 (6 bases). CDR3 length: 17 amino acids. Trimming left V 1 base short and J 0 bases short, with 16 bases between. The germline CDR1 and CDR2 sequences are SGHVS and FQNEAQ. CDR3 amino acids: CASSLEGQRVSSYEQYF. CDR3 DNA sequence: TGTGCCAGCAGCTTAGAAGGCCAGCGGGTAAGCTCCTACGAGCAGTACTTC.

This clonotype turned up a few times. The V call is TRBV7-8, the J call TRBJ2-3, with 7 bases aligning to TRBD2. The germline V gene has CDR1 SGHVS and CDR2 FQNEAQ. V dropped 1 base and J dropped 6; count of bases not matched to a gene: 16. The CDR3 extends over 18 amino acids. In DNA, the CDR3 is TGTGCCAGCAGCTTAGGCCGCTTAGGACTAGTAGGGTCGGATACGCAGTATTTT. It encodes CASSLGRLGLVGSDTQYF.

This chain links TRBV20-1 with TRBJ1-4; D possibly corresponds to TRBD1 (5 bases). V lost 1 base to trimming and J lost 7 bases, with 10 bases between them. CDR3 length: 13 amino acids. CDR1 is DFQATT, CDR2 SNEGSKA, per germline (reference sequence). The CDR3 loop reads CSARAGVGEKLFF. The CDR3 DNA reads as TGCAGTGCTAGAGCGGGGGTGGGTGAAAAACTGTTTTTT.

The chain is built from TRBV5-6 and TRBJ1-2; 7 bases are a match to TRBD1. The CDR3 runs to 15 residues. Germline assignment: CDR1 SGHDT and CDR2 YYEEEE. The J segment lost 4 bases and the V segment lost 7 bases, leaving 13 bases of the junction unmatched. The CDR3 DNA follows: TGTGCCAGCGGGTTTACGGACAGGCGCACCTATGGCTACACCTTC. Translated: CASGFTDRRTYGYTF.

The V call is TRBV24-1, the J call TRBJ2-1, with 7 bases aligning to TRBD1. The CDR3 has 16 residues. Germline V CDR1 and CDR2: KGHDR, SFDVKD. J lost 3 bases, V lost 5 bases, and 9 bases had no gene match. The DNA for the CDR3 is TGTGCCACCAGTGGAGGTACAGGGGAATTCTACAATGAGCAGTTCTTC. Protein: CATSGGTGEFYNEQFF.